The 20 T cell receptor beta chains presented below share a single source sample, sequenced in a study of OX40 agonist ivuxolimab in advanced cancers. Library creation used the immunoSEQ multiplex PCR assay. TCRdb obtained this table from immuneACCESS and retained in-frame rearrangements with V and J assigned. These tables miss some clones; where compared with another copy, unresolved V genes account for less than half of the shortfall, and the remainder is unexplained. The sample has over 50,000 clones on record, about 91% of them singletons. The top ten clones comprise over 10% of the sample. The sample was CD4+ or CD8+ T cells sorted from blood, taken in a trial of the OX40 agonist ivuxolimab. These receptors all come from an adult with an advanced solid tumor such as melanoma, head and neck, liver or kidney cancer.

The V and J genes are TRBV6-1 and TRBJ2-1, with unresolved D. The germline V gene encodes CDR1 MNHNS and CDR2 SASEGT. The CDR3 is 12 residues long. V shed 4 bases and J shed 5 bases, with 6 bases lying between them. CDR3: CASSGYHNEQFF. In nucleotides, the CDR3 is TGTGCCAGCAGTGGATACCACAATGAGCAGTTCTTC.

This chain joins TRBV6-1 and TRBJ2-7; TRBD2 is a possible D gene (7 bases). Trimming removed 5 bases at V and 1 base at J, with 12 bases between. The CDR3 is 14 residues long. Germline V CDR1 and CDR2: MNHNS, SASEGT. The CDR3 region has the DNA TGTGCCAGCAGTCGGGGGGCAGAGTCCTACGAGCAGTACTTC. Translation gives CASSRGAESYEQYF.

The chain joins TRBV7-8 to TRBJ1-6, with a possible D match to TRBD1 (6 bases). V was shortened by 4 bases and J by 7 bases, with 14 bases between the two germline ends. The CDR3 has 15 amino acids. Germline V gives CDR1 SGHVS, CDR2 FQNEAQ. CDR3 protein: CASSSLGGGNSPLHF. As DNA, the CDR3 is TGTGCCAGCAGCTCCCTAGGGGGAGGGAATTCACCCCTCCACTTT.

The chain has TRBV2 and TRBJ2-3; 11 positions agree with TRBD2. V trimming: 6 bases; J trimming: 2 bases; junction bases outside the gene matches: 10. CDR1 is SNHLY and CDR2 is FYNNEI in the germline V gene. The CDR3 runs to 17 residues. CDR3: CASSAQLAGGHTDTQYF. The CDR3, as DNA: TGTGCCAGCAGCGCCCAGCTAGCGGGGGGCCACACAGATACGCAGTATTTT. The entire variable domain, with the rest obtained from reference TRBV2 and TRBJ2-3, is as follows: EPEVTQTPSHQVTQMGQEVILRCVPISNHLYFYWYRQILGQKVEFLVSFYNNEISEKSEIFDDQFSVERPDGSNFTLKIRSTKLEDSAMYFCASSAQLAGGHTDTQYFGPGTRLTVL.

CDR3 region: CASSQTSGSLETQYF. CDR3 DNA sequence: TGTGCCAGCAGTCAGACTAGCGGGAGTTTGGAGACCCAGTACTTC. The gene calls are TRBV27 and TRBJ2-5; 12 positions agree with TRBD2. The J segment lost 5 bases and the V segment lost 5 bases, leaving 6 bases of the junction unmatched. This CDR3 is built from 15 residues. Germline-derived CDR1 and CDR2 are MNHEY and SMNVEV (reference sequence).

CDR3 bases: TGTGCCAGCAGCAAAAGGAGGACAAGTCGAGGCACCATATATTTT. Its translation: CASSKRRTSRGTIYF. V and J are TRBV21-1 and TRBJ1-3. TRBV21-1 is a recognized pseudogene. This CDR3 spans 15 amino acids.

The DNA of the CDR3 is TGTGCCAGCAGCTTAGGGGGTGGACAAGGCACAGATACGCAGTATTTT. This translates into CASSLGGGQGTDTQYF. This chain connects TRBV7-7 to TRBJ2-3; tentatively, D is TRBD1 (5 bases). CDR1 is SSHAT, CDR2 FNYEAQ, per germline (reference sequence). Trimming cost V 1 base and J 1 base, with 12 bases left between them. The CDR3 has 16 amino acids.

The chain is built from TRBV9 and TRBJ2-5; a weak D match, TRBD1 (5 bases). This CDR3 spans 15 amino acids. Germline loops: CDR1 SGDLS, CDR2 YYNGEE. V lost 0 bases, J lost 1 base, and 10 bases lay in between. The CDR3 DNA follows: TGTGCCAGCAGCGTAGAGGGCAGGGCCCAAGAGACCCAGTACTTC. Its protein product is CASSVEGRAQETQYF.

This chain links TRBV4-1 with TRBJ2-7; 7 positions agree with TRBD2. The CDR3 contains 15 residues. Trimming removed 3 bases from V and 4 bases from J; junction bases left unmatched: 9. Germline assignment: CDR1 MGHRA and CDR2 YSYEKL. The CDR3 DNA is TGCGCCAGCAGCCAGCGGGGAGGGGCTGGATACGAGCAGTACTTC. It translates to CASSQRGGAGYEQYF.

This chain connects TRBV29-1 to TRBJ2-3, with D possibly TRBD1 on 6 matching bases. The CDR3 is 17 amino acids. V lost 0 bases and J lost 2, with 18 bases in between. Germline loops: CDR1 SQVTM, CDR2 ANQGSEA. The CDR3 here is CSVEDSAGAYNTDTQYF. CDR3 sequence (DNA): TGCAGCGTTGAAGATTCCGCAGGGGCCTATAACACAGATACGCAGTATTTT.

The V call is TRBV6-5, the J call TRBJ1-1; unclear D gene. The CDR3 contains 13 residues. V was shortened by 6 bases and J by 4 bases, with 12 bases between the two germline ends. Germline loops: CDR1 MNHEY, CDR2 SVGAGI. The CDR3 region has the DNA TGTGCCAGCAGCCTGGACGGCTCCACTGAAGCTTTCTTT. Protein product: CASSLDGSTEAFF.

The chain links TRBV4-1 to TRBJ1-5, with 7 bases lining up with TRBD1. The CDR3 loop spans 14 amino acids. Germline loops: CDR1 MGHRA, CDR2 YSYEKL. Trimming took 0 bases from V and 9 from J; bases not matched to a gene: 5. CDR3 bases: TGCGCCAGCAGCCAAGAAGGGGGCCCCCTGCCCCAGCATTTT. Protein sequence: CASSQEGGPLPQHF.

V and J are TRBV7-9 and TRBJ2-2; 7 nucleotides align to TRBD2. V lost 5 bases and J lost 2; bases outside the gene matches: 8. The germline gives CDR1 SEHNR, CDR2 FQNEAQ (reference sequence). The CDR3 length is 16 residues. As DNA, the CDR3 is TGTGCCAGCAGCCCTAGCGGCCCCCTTAACACCGGGGAGCTGTTTTTT. Protein product: CASSPSGPLNTGELFF.

V is TRBV7-9 and J is TRBJ1-6; 8 bases map to TRBD1. Looked up from germline, CDR1 is SEHNR and CDR2 is FQNEAQ (reference sequence). This CDR3 spans 15 amino acids. J lost 5 bases, V lost 2 bases, and 2 bases had no gene match. The CDR3 bases are TGTGCCAGCAGCTTAATACAGGGGGATAATTCACCCCTCCACTTT. This gives the protein CASSLIQGDNSPLHF.

The chain combines TRBV5-6 with TRBJ2-7; no clear D. The CDR3 length is 13 residues. The V gene lost 4 bases and the J gene lost 0 bases, with 8 bases spanning the gap. CDR1 is SGHDT and CDR2 is YYEEEE in the germline V gene. The CDR3 nucleotides read TGTGCCAGCAGCCCAATCAGCTCCTACGAGCAGTACTTC. Amino acids: CASSPISSYEQYF.

The chain combines TRBV6-6 with TRBJ1-1; perhaps TRBD1 as D (6 bases). Trimming cost V 7 bases and J 1 base, with 13 bases left between them. The CDR3 has 14 residues. Germline V gene data show CDR1 as MNHNY and CDR2 as SVGAGI (reference sequence). The CDR3, as DNA: TGTGCCAGCATTTGGGACACCGAGAACACTGAAGCTTTCTTT. Translating it yields CASIWDTENTEAFF.

This rearrangement joins TRBV6-1 to TRBJ2-7; no reliable D call. The germline V and J ends were trimmed by 5 bases and 1 base, with 12 bases remaining between them. Germline loops: CDR1 MNHNS, CDR2 SASEGT. The CDR3 has 14 residues. The CDR3 DNA sequence: TGTGCCAGCAGTTCCCCCCTTAATTCCTACGAGCAGTACTTC. It specifies CASSSPLNSYEQYF.

This clone was recorded once. The chain links TRBV7-6 to TRBJ1-2; D is unclear. CDR3 size: 13 residues. The V and J ends lost 1 base and 6 bases respectively, with 9 bases between them. Germline V lookup: CDR1 SGHVS, CDR2 FNYEAQ. CDR3 protein: CASSLGWGDGYTF. The CDR3 coding sequence is TGTGCCAGCAGCTTAGGCTGGGGAGATGGCTACACCTTC.

V usage is TRBV5-5 and J usage is TRBJ2-7, with a tentative D call TRBD1 (6 bases). The CDR3 is made up of 12 amino acids. V was clipped by 4 bases and J by 6 bases, with 11 bases between them. CDR1 is SGHKS, CDR2 YYEKEE, per germline (reference sequence). CDR3 DNA: TGTGCCAGCAGCACACAGGGCCCCGAGCAGTACTTC. Its translation is CASSTQGPEQYF.

The V call is TRBV4-1, the J call TRBJ2-7, with 7 bases matching TRBD1. This CDR3 is built from 15 residues. V shed 0 bases, J shed 1 base, and the junction held 3 bases outside the gene matches. Per germline, CDR1 MGHRA and CDR2 YSYEKL. In nucleotides, the CDR3 is TGCGCCAGCAGCCAAGAGACAGGGCTTTCCTACGAGCAGTACTTC. It is translated as CASSQETGLSYEQYF.